These 18 T cell receptor beta chains were sequenced from one sample in a study of control samples from healthy donors and cancer patients. Method: immunoSEQ multiplex PCR; TCRdb's copy keeps in-frame clones and lacks some. This table holds around 130,000 clones, around 92% found once. Input material: PBMCs. These receptors all come from a man between 45 and 60 years old with head and neck cancer.

The chain joins TRBV27 to TRBJ2-1, with 9 positions matching TRBD2. V shed 2 bases, J shed 6 bases, and the junction held 5 bases outside the gene matches. This CDR3 is 15 amino acids long. Looked up from germline, CDR1 is MNHEY and CDR2 is SMNVEV (reference sequence). The CDR3 DNA reads TGTGCCAGCAGTTTAGATAGCGGGGGATTCAATGAGCAGTTCTTC. Its protein product is CASSLDSGGFNEQFF.

The chain combines TRBV3-1 (or the pseudogene TRBV3-2) with TRBJ2-7; 9 bases are shared with TRBD2. The V gene end was trimmed by 0 bases and the J gene end by 12 bases; junction bases not matched to a gene: 12. Germline lookup yields CDR1 LGHDT and CDR2 YNNKEL (reference sequence). CDR3 length equals 15 residues. CDR3 sequence reads: CASSQDSAGGPPRYF. Here the CDR3 DNA reads TGTGCCAGCAGCCAAGACAGTGCGGGAGGGCCCCCCCGGTACTTC.

The chain employs TRBV18 and TRBJ1-4; D ambiguous. From germline, CDR1 is KGHSH and CDR2 LQKENI. Trimming removed 0 bases at V and 7 bases at J, with 6 bases between. This CDR3 has 13 amino acids. The CDR3 DNA sequence: TGTGCCAGCTCACCACCGGTCCGTGAAAAACTGTTTTTT. Protein product: CASSPPVREKLFF.

As to this clone: This specimen includes other DNA sequences encoding the same CDR3. The genes are TRBV19 and TRBJ1-5; TRBD1 matches 7 bases. Unmatched junction bases numbered 3, after V lost 8 bases and J lost 2 bases. There are 13 residues in the CDR3. The germline V gene encodes CDR1 LNHDA and CDR2 SQIVND (reference sequence). CDR3 DNA: TGTGCCAGTGTTACAGGGGGCAATCAGCCCCAGCATTTT. This gives the protein CASVTGGNQPQHF.

This chain connects TRBV7-6 to TRBJ1-2, with D unclear. The germline V gene has CDR1 SGHVS and CDR2 FNYEAQ. CDR3 length: 13 residues. Trimming shortened V by 8 bases and J by 0 bases, and 10 bases separated the two germline ends. The CDR3 loop reads CASGSGANYGYTF. In nucleotides, the CDR3 is TGTGCCAGCGGATCAGGAGCTAACTATGGCTACACCTTC.

The CDR3 loop reads CASSKDYMLQAFF. The CDR3 bases are TGTGCCAGCAGCAAAGATTACATGCTACAAGCTTTCTTT. The chain has TRBV21-1 and TRBJ1-1. TRBV21-1 is an annotated pseudogene. The CDR3 has 13 residues.

The rearrangement joins TRBV27 to TRBJ2-5; TRBD2 matches 9 bases. Unmatched junction bases numbered 6, after V lost 8 bases and J lost 5 bases. Germline CDR1 MNHEY, CDR2 SMNVEV (reference sequence). CDR3 length: 13 residues. As DNA, the CDR3 is TGTGCCAGCGGGACTCTAGCGGGGGAGACCCAGTACTTC. Translating it yields CASGTLAGETQYF.

The chain's CDR3 is CASSPVIQGILNGYTF. In DNA form, the CDR3 reads TGTGCCAGCTCACCGGTGATCCAGGGAATACTAAATGGCTACACCTTC. V gene TRBV18 combines with J gene TRBJ1-2; weak D call: TRBD1 (5 bases). There are 16 residues in the CDR3. Germline lookup yields CDR1 KGHSH and CDR2 LQKENI. V lost 3 bases and J lost 6, with 20 bases in between.

This clone was recorded at least ten times. The chain joins TRBV18 to TRBJ1-2; D not certain. This CDR3 has 12 amino acids. Germline lookup yields CDR1 KGHSH and CDR2 LQKENI. Trimming stripped 4 bases from V and 8 bases from J, with 11 bases between. The CDR3 spells CASSLDSPGYTF. DNA for the CDR3: TGTGCCAGCTCACTGGACTCTCCGGGCTACACCTTC.

The chain recombines TRBV15 with TRBJ1-5, with D tentatively TRBD1 (5 bases). The V end lost 8 bases, the J end lost 0 bases, and 17 bases lay between the germline ends. The CDR3 is 16 amino acids. Germline CDR1 and CDR2: LNHNV and YYDKDF (reference sequence). The CDR3, as DNA: TGTGCCACCCTTCCCGCAGGGAGCGGTAGCAATCAGCCCCAGCATTTT. Encoded protein: CATLPAGSGSNQPQHF.

Concerning this clone: The sample holds other DNA sequences that translate to the same CDR3. The DNA of the CDR3 is TGTGCCAGCAGGTCGGGTCGCCCCTACAATGAGCAGTTCTTC. Protein: CASRSGRPYNEQFF. The J gene is TRBJ2-1, the V gene TRBV27; D is unresolved. Germline assignment: CDR1 MNHEY and CDR2 SMNVEV (reference sequence). This CDR3 comprises 14 residues. V was clipped by 6 bases and J by 2 bases, with 11 bases between them.

This chain connects TRBV7-2 to TRBJ1-2; D might be TRBD1 (6 bases). The CDR3 runs to 15 residues. V lost 4 bases, J lost 8 bases, and 20 bases lay in between. The germline CDR1 and CDR2 sequences are SGHTA and FQGNSA. In nucleotides, the CDR3 is TGTGCCAGCAGCTACCGGACAGTCCGGGAGGGGGGCTACACCTTC. Amino acid sequence: CASSYRTVREGGYTF.

The chain uses TRBV6-5 and TRBJ1-6; D is ambiguous. Germline loops: CDR1 MNHEY, CDR2 SVGAGI. V was clipped by 7 bases and J by 11 bases, with 15 bases between them. The CDR3 contains 13 residues. The CDR3 region is CASKYSLPPPLHF. CDR3 DNA: TGTGCCAGCAAGTACAGTCTCCCTCCACCCCTCCACTTT.

The chain uses TRBV6-5 and TRBJ1-3; D is possibly TRBD1 (5 bases). CDR3 length equals 12 residues. Trimming shortened V by 9 bases and J by 8 bases, and 14 bases separated the two germline ends. Germline CDR1 is MNHEY and CDR2 is SVGAGI. The CDR3 sequence is CASNGASDTIYF. CDR3 sequence (DNA): TGTGCCAGTAACGGGGCCTCGGACACCATATATTTT.

The J gene is TRBJ2-1, the V gene TRBV7-2, with TRBD2 identical over 8 bases. Germline V gene lookup returns CDR1 SGHTA and CDR2 FQGNSA. J was trimmed by 2 bases and V by 2 bases; bases with no gene match: 5. The CDR3 runs 16 residues. The CDR3 is CASSLLPGLAYNEQFF. The CDR3 coding sequence is TGTGCCAGCAGCTTACTTCCGGGACTAGCCTACAATGAGCAGTTCTTC.

The rearrangement links TRBV10-1 to TRBJ2-2; D remains ambiguous. Trimming took off 0 bases at V and 2 bases at J, with 10 bases between the two ends. The CDR3 has 16 amino acids. From germline, CDR1 is WNHNN and CDR2 SYGVQD (reference sequence). This chain's CDR3 is CASSESRPTNTGELFF. DNA for the CDR3: TGCGCCAGCAGTGAGTCGAGGCCTACTAACACCGGGGAGCTGTTTTTT.

This rearrangement joins TRBV3-1 (or the pseudogene TRBV3-2) to TRBJ2-1; D is unresolved. The ends were cut back, 4 bases at V and 9 bases at J, with 19 bases in the middle. CDR3 length: 15 residues. Germline CDR1 and CDR2: LGHDT and YNNKEL (reference sequence). CDR3 protein: CASSPQTHPPGEQFF. For the CDR3, the DNA is TGTGCCAGCAGCCCCCAAACGCATCCCCCCGGTGAGCAGTTCTTC.

The rearrangement uses TRBV4-2 and TRBJ2-2; no definite D call. V gave up 0 bases and J gave up 3 bases, with 14 bases separating them. CDR3 length equals 17 residues. Germline V lookup: CDR1 LGHNA, CDR2 YNFKEQ. CDR3 region: CASSQDLLLGYTGELFF. The CDR3 coding sequence is TGTGCCAGCAGCCAAGATCTTCTTTTGGGTTACACCGGGGAGCTGTTTTTT.